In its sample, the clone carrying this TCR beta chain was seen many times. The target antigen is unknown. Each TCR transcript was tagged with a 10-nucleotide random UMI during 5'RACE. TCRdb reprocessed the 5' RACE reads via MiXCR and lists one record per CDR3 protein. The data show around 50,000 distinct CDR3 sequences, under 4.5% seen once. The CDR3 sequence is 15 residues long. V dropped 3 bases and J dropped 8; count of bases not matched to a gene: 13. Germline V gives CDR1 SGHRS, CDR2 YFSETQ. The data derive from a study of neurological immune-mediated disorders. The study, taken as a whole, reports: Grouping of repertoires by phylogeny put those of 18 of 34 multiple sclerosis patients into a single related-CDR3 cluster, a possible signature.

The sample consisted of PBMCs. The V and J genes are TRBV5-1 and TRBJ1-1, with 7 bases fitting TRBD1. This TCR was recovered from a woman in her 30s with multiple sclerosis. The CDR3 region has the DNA TGCGCCAGCAGCTCGGCGGGACAGAGCGGTACCGAAGCTTTCTTT. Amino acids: CASSSAGQSGTEAFF.